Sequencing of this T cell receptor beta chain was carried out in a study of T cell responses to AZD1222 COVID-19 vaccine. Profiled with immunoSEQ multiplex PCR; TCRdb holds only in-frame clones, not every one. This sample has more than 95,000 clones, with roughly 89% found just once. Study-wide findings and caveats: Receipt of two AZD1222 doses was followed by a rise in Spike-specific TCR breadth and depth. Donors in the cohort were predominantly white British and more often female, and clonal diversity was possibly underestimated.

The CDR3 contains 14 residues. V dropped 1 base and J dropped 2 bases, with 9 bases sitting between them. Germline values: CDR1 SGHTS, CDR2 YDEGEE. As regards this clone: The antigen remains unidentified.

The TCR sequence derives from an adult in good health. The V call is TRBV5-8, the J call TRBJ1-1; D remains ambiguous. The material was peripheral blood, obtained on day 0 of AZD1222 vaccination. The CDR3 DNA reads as TGTGCCAGCAGCTTGTTTCCATCTAACACTGAAGCTTTCTTT. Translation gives CASSLFPSNTEAFF.